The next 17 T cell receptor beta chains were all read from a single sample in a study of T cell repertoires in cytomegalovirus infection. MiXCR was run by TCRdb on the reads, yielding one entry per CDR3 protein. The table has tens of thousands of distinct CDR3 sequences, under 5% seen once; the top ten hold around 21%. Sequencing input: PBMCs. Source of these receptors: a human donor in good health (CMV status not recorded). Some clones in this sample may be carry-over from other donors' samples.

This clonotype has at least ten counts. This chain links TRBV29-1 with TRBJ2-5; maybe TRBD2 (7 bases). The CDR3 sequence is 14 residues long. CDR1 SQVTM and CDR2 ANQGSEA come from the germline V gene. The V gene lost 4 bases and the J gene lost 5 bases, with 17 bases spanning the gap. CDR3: CSVATGGVGETQYF. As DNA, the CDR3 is TGCAGCGTTGCCACGGGGGGCGTGGGGGAGACCCAGTACTTC. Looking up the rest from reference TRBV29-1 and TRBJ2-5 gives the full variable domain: SAVISQKPSRDICQRGTSLTIQCQVDSQVTMMFWYRQQPGQSLTLIATANQGSEATYESGFVIDKFPISRPNLTFSTLTVSNMSPEDSSIYLCSVATGGVGETQYFGPGTRLLVL.

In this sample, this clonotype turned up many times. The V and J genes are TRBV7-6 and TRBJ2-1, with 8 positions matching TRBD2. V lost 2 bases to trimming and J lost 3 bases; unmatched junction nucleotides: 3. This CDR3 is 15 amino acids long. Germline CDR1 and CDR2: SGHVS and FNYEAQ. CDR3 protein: CASSLSSGGYNEQFF. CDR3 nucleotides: TGTGCCAGCAGCTTATCCAGCGGGGGCTACAATGAGCAGTTCTTC.

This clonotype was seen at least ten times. The CDR3 nucleotides are TGTGCCAGCAGTTCCTCGGGGAGTTTCGGGTCAGGGAGGCAGTACTTC. Translation gives CASSSSGSFGSGRQYF. This chain links TRBV28 with TRBJ2-7, with D tentatively TRBD1 or TRBD2 (5 bases each). V lost 4 bases, J lost 9 bases, and 25 bases lay in between. The germline CDR1 and CDR2 sequences are MDHEN and SYDVKM. The CDR3 totals 16 residues.

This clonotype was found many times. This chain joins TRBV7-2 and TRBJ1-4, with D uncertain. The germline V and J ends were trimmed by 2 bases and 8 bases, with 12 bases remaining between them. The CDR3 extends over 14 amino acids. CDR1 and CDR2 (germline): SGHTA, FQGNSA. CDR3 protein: CASSLYPLGEKLFF. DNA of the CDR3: TGTGCCAGCAGCTTATACCCCTTGGGGGAAAAACTGTTTTTT. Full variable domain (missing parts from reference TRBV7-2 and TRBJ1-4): GAGVSQSPSNKVTEKGKDVELRCDPISGHTALYWYRQSLGQGLEFLIYFQGNSAPDKSGLPSDRFSAERTGGSVSTLTIQRTQQEDSAVYLCASSLYPLGEKLFFGSGTQLSVL.

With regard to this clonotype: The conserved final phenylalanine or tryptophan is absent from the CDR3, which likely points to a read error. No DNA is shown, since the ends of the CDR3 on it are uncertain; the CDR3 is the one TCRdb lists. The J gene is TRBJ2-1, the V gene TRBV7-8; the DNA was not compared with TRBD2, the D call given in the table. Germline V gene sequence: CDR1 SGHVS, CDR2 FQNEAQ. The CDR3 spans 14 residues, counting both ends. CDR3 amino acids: CASSSRTSGVSLVV.

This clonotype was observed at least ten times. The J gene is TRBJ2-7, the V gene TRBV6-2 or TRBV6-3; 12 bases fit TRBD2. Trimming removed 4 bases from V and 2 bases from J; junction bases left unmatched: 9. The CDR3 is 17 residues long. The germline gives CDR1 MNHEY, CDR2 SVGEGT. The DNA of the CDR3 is TGTGCCAGCAGTTCTCGTCGACTAGCGGGAGCAGCCTACGAGCAGTACTTC. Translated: CASSSRRLAGAAYEQYF.

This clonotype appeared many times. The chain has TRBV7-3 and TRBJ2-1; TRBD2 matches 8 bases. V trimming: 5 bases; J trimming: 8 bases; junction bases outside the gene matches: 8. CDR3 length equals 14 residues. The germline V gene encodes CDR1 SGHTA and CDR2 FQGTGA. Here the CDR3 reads CASSPRRGAYEQFF. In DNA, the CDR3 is TGTGCCAGCAGCCCCAGGCGGGGGGCCTATGAGCAGTTCTTC.

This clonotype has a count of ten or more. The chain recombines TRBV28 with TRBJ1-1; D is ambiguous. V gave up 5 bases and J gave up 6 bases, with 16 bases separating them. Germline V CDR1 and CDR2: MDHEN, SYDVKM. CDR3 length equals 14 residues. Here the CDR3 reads CASSTGPRPAEAFF. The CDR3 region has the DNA TGTGCCAGCAGTACTGGCCCCCGGCCCGCTGAAGCTTTCTTT.

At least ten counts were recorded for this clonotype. The CDR3 DNA is TGTGCCAGCAGCCCGGACTTTACAGATACGCAGTATTTT. This sequence encodes CASSPDFTDTQYF. This chain links TRBV7-2 with TRBJ2-3, with D possibly TRBD2 on 5 matching bases. Germline V CDR1 and CDR2: SGHTA, FQGNSA. The CDR3 is 13 amino acids. V was trimmed by 5 bases and J by 3 bases, leaving 9 bases between them.

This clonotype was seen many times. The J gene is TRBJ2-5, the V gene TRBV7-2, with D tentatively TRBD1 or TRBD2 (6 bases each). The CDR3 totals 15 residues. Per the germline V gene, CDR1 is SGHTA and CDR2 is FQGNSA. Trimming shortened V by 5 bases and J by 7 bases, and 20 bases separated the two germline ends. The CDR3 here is CASSPGGGFKGTQYF. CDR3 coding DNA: TGTGCCAGCAGCCCCGGAGGGGGGTTTAAGGGGACCCAGTACTTC. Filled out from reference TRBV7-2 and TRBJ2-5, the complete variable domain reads GAGVSQSPSNKVTEKGKDVELRCDPISGHTALYWYRQSLGQGLEFLIYFQGNSAPDKSGLPSDRFSAERTGGSVSTLTIQRTQQEDSAVYLCASSPGGGFKGTQYFGPGTRLLVL.

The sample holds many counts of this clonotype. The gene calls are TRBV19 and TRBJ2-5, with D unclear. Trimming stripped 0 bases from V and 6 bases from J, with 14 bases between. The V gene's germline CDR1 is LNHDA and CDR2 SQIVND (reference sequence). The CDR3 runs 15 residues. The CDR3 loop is CASSIDGEEMKTQYF. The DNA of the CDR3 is TGTGCCAGTAGTATAGATGGGGAAGAAATGAAGACCCAGTACTTC.

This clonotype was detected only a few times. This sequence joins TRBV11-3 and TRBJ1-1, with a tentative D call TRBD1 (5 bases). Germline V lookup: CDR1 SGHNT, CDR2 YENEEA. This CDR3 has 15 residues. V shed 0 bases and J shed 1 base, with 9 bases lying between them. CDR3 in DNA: TGTGCCAGCAGCTTAGAAGGGACTAAGAACACTGAAGCTTTCTTT. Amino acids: CASSLEGTKNTEAFF.

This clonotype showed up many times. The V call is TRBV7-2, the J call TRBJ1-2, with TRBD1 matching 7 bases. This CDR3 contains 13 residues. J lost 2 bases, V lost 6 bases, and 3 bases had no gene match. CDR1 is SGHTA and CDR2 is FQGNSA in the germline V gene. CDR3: CASSRQGNYGYTF. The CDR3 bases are TGTGCCAGCAGTCGACAGGGCAACTATGGCTACACCTTC.

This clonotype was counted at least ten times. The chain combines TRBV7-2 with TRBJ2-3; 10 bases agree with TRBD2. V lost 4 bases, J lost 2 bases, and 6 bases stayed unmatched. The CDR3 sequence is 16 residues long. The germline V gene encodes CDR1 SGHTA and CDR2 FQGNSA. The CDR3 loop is CASSSWTSGSTDTQYF. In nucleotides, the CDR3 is TGTGCCAGCAGCTCCTGGACTAGCGGATCCACAGATACGCAGTATTTT. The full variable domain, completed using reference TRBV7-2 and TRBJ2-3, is GAGVSQSPSNKVTEKGKDVELRCDPISGHTALYWYRQSLGQGLEFLIYFQGNSAPDKSGLPSDRFSAERTGGSVSTLTIQRTQQEDSAVYLCASSSWTSGSTDTQYFGPGTRLTVL.

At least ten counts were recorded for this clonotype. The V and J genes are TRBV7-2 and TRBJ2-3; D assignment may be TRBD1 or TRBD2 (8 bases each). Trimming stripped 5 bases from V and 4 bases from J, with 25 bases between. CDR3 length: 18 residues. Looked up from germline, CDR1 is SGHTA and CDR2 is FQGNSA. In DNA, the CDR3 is TGTGCCAGCAGCCAGCTTATCAGGGGGCGACTAGCGCCAGATACGCAGTATTTT. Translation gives CASSQLIRGRLAPDTQYF.

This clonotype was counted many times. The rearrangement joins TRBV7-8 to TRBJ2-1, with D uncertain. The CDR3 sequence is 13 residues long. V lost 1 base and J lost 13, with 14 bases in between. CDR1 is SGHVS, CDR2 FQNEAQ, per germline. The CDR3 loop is CASSLVWLGDQFF. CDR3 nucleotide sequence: TGTGCCAGCAGCTTAGTGTGGCTTGGTGACCAGTTCTTC.

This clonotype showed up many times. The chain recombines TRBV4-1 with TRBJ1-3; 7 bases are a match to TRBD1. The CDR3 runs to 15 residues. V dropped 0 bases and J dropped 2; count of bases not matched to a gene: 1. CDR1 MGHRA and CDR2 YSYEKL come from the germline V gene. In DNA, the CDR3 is TGCGCCAGCAGCCAAGACGACAGGGCTGGAAACACCATATATTTT. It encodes CASSQDDRAGNTIYF.